These 30 T cell receptor beta chains came from one sample sequenced in a study of OX40 agonist ivuxolimab in advanced cancers. Method: immunoSEQ multiplex PCR; TCRdb's copy keeps in-frame clones and lacks some. The sample holds tens of thousands of clones; 85% to 95% are singletons and the top ten take more than 9.5%. The input for sequencing was CD4+ or CD8+ T cells sorted from blood, taken in a trial of the OX40 agonist ivuxolimab. These receptors all stem from an adult with an advanced solid tumor such as melanoma, head and neck, liver or kidney cancer.

Turning to this clone: Within the sample, other DNA sequences also encode this same CDR3. The chain employs TRBV11-3 and TRBJ2-7; the D gene is possibly TRBD2 (5 bases). Germline CDR1 is SGHNT and CDR2 is YENEEA. V lost 1 base and J lost 4, with 8 bases in between. The CDR3 contains 13 residues. CDR3 nucleotide sequence: TGTGCCAGCAGCTTAGGTGGGAGTTACGAGCAGTACTTC. Its protein product is CASSLGGSYEQYF.

The genes are TRBV29-1 and TRBJ2-1; D is undetermined. The V gene's germline CDR1 is SQVTM and CDR2 ANQGSEA. The CDR3 runs 11 residues. CDR3 in DNA: TGCACCTCGAGTGTCACCGGGGAGCAGTTCTTC. Protein: CTSSVTGEQFF.

The chain combines TRBV30 with TRBJ1-1, with D hard to call. This CDR3 has 14 residues. Trimming removed 3 bases from V and 3 bases from J, with 14 bases in between. CDR1 is GTSNPN, CDR2 SVGIG, per germline (reference sequence). The CDR3 here is CAWRWGGADTEAFF. CDR3 nucleotides: TGTGCCTGGAGATGGGGTGGCGCGGACACTGAAGCTTTCTTT.

CDR3 in amino acids: CASSERGANTEAFF. CDR3 coding DNA: TGTGCCAGCAGTGAACGGGGGGCAAACACTGAAGCTTTCTTT. This chain links TRBV6-5 with TRBJ1-1; D might be TRBD1 (6 bases). V lost 5 bases to trimming and J lost 2 bases, with 12 bases between them. The germline gives CDR1 MNHEY, CDR2 SVGAGI. The CDR3 runs to 14 residues.

On this clone: At one boundary the junction diverges from the germline segment, which might be a read error. The rearrangement links TRBV2 to TRBJ1-2; 9 bases fit TRBD1. From germline, CDR1 is SNHLY and CDR2 FYNNEI. This CDR3 contains 12 residues. In DNA form, the CDR3 reads TGTGCCAGCAGTGAAGTAGGGGACAGGGTGTCCTTC. This encodes CASSEVGDRVSF. The complete variable domain, with remaining parts taken from reference TRBV2 and TRBJ1-2, reads EPEVTQTPSHQVTQMGQEVILRCVPISNHLYFYWYRQILGQKVEFLVSFYNNEISEKSEIFDDQFSVERPDGSNFTLKIRSTKLEDSAMYFCASSEVGDRVSFGSGTRLTVV.

The chain uses TRBV28 and TRBJ2-7; D is ambiguous. CDR3 size: 14 residues. The germline V and J ends were trimmed by 6 bases and 2 bases, with 14 bases remaining between them. From germline, CDR1 is MDHEN and CDR2 SYDVKM. The CDR3 DNA reads TGTGCCAGCAGCAATCGGAGAGCCCCCTACGAGCAGTACTTC. It yields the protein CASSNRRAPYEQYF.

To note about this clone: A far more abundant clone sits one base away, making this likely a read error. The V call is TRBV27, the J call TRBJ2-7, with D unresolved. The CDR3 runs 11 residues. Germline loops: CDR1 MNHEY, CDR2 SMNVEV (reference sequence). The V end was cut by 6 bases, the J end by 2 bases, with 5 bases between. The CDR3 here is CASSSTYEQYF. The CDR3 region has the DNA TGTGCCAGCAGCTCTACCTACGAGCAGTACTTC.

The genes are TRBV4-2 and TRBJ2-5; D unresolved. V was pared by 2 bases and J by 5 bases, with 6 bases between. The germline V gene has CDR1 LGHNA and CDR2 YNFKEQ. This CDR3 has 12 amino acids. The CDR3: CASSQRRETQYF. CDR3 coding DNA: TGTGCCAGCAGCCAAAGGCGGGAGACCCAGTACTTC.

This chain connects TRBV6-5 to TRBJ2-7, with 8 bases identical to TRBD1. V was pared by 4 bases and J by 3 bases, with 5 bases of the junction left unmatched. CDR1 and CDR2 (germline): MNHEY, SVGAGI. The CDR3 loop spans 14 amino acids. In DNA form, the CDR3 reads TGTGCCAGCAGTTCCTACGGGACAGGCTACGAGCAGTACTTC. This codes for CASSSYGTGYEQYF.

The chain carries TRBV5-3 and TRBJ2-2; D perhaps matches TRBD2 (6 bases). TRBV5-3 qualifies as an ORF whose function is uncertain. CDR3 length equals 15 residues. V was clipped by 5 bases and J by 3 bases, with 14 bases between them. The CDR3 DNA is TGTGCCAGAAGATCTGTTTGGGGGGACACCGGGGAGCTGTTTTTT. Amino acid sequence: CARRSVWGDTGELFF.

The V call is TRBV6-5, the J call TRBJ2-7; perhaps TRBD1 as D (5 bases). Germline assignment: CDR1 MNHEY and CDR2 SVGAGI. Trimming removed 5 bases from V and 7 bases from J, with 18 bases in between. The CDR3 consists of 14 residues. The CDR3 DNA is TGTGCCAGCAGTCCAACGGCAGGGTTCTTGGAGCAGTACTTC. This codes for CASSPTAGFLEQYF.

For the CDR3, the DNA is TGTGCCAGCAGCGGAGATTATCGGCGGTACGAGCAGTACTTC. Amino acid sequence: CASSGDYRRYEQYF. V is TRBV7-9 and J is TRBJ2-7; D uncertain. Looked up from germline, CDR1 is SEHNR and CDR2 is FQNEAQ (reference sequence). V gave up 5 bases and J gave up 4 bases, with 15 bases separating them. The CDR3 is 14 residues long.

The gene calls are TRBV28 and TRBJ2-2; D gene ambiguous. The ends were cut back, 7 bases at V and 6 bases at J, with 6 bases in the middle. Germline CDR1 reads MDHEN; CDR2 reads SYDVKM. There are 11 residues in the CDR3. The CDR3 DNA reads TGTGCCAGCAACGAACCCGGGGAGCTGTTTTTT. This codes for CASNEPGELFF.

The J gene is TRBJ1-5, the V gene TRBV6-1; D uncertain. Per the germline V gene, CDR1 is MNHNS and CDR2 is SASEGT. CDR3 length: 11 amino acids. Trimming cost V 2 bases and J 12 bases, with 8 bases left between them. CDR3: CASSEWGLQHF. The CDR3 DNA sequence: TGTGCCAGCAGTGAATGGGGTCTCCAGCATTTT.

The chain joins TRBV7-9 to TRBJ2-7; a possible D gene is TRBD2 (6 bases). The CDR3 sequence is 15 residues long. The V end was cut by 3 bases, the J end by 5 bases, with 17 bases between. The germline V gene has CDR1 SEHNR and CDR2 FQNEAQ (reference sequence). The CDR3 spells CASSLLATSPHEQYF. The CDR3 coding sequence is TGTGCCAGCAGCTTGTTGGCGACTAGTCCCCACGAGCAGTACTTC.

The CDR3 protein is CASSQVSVSTEAFF. The CDR3 coding sequence is TGCGCCAGCAGCCAAGTCAGTGTCTCCACTGAAGCTTTCTTT. This chain uses TRBV4-3 with TRBJ1-1, with no clear D. Germline V gives CDR1 LGHNA, CDR2 YSLEER. CDR3 length: 14 amino acids. Between the trimmed V and J ends, which lost 1 base and 4 bases, there was a span of 10 bases.

The rearrangement uses TRBV14 and TRBJ2-7; 9 nucleotides match TRBD1. The V gene's germline CDR1 is SGHDN and CDR2 FVKESK. This CDR3 has 14 residues. J gave up 3 bases and V 4 bases, and 4 bases lay outside the gene matches. In DNA form, the CDR3 reads TGTGCCAGCAGCCTCCGGGACAGGGACTACGAGCAGTACTTC. Translation: CASSLRDRDYEQYF.

V gene TRBV14 combines with J gene TRBJ1-2; TRBD1 is a possible D gene (5 bases). The V gene's germline CDR1 is SGHDN and CDR2 FVKESK. The CDR3 extends over 14 amino acids. The V gene lost 0 bases and the J gene lost 7 bases, with 12 bases spanning the gap. CDR3 protein: CASSQEGAGSGYTF. In DNA, the CDR3 is TGTGCCAGCAGCCAAGAAGGGGCAGGGTCTGGCTACACCTTC.

Turning to this clone: Compared with germline, one end of the junction differs, possibly owing to a read error. The gene calls are TRBV7-9 and TRBJ1-1, with 7 bases aligning to TRBD1. The germline gives CDR1 SEHNR, CDR2 FQNEAQ (reference sequence). This CDR3 has 14 residues. The CDR3 reads CASSQDDRAREAFF. CDR3 nucleotides: TGCGCCAGCAGCCAAGATGACAGGGCGAGGGAAGCTTTCTTT.

The V call is TRBV2, the J call TRBJ2-5; D gene ambiguous. CDR3 size: 15 residues. Trimming stripped 0 bases from V and 0 bases from J, with 8 bases between. Germline V CDR1 and CDR2: SNHLY, FYNNEI. The CDR3 coding sequence is TGTGCCAGCAGTGAAGCCCCTTCGTACCAAGAGACCCAGTACTTC. Translated: CASSEAPSYQETQYF.

The chain recombines TRBV4-3 with TRBJ1-4; D remains ambiguous. The CDR3 has 15 residues. With 0 bases removed from V and 2 bases from J, the gap between germline ends came to 7 bases. CDR1 is LGHNA, CDR2 YSLEER, per germline. CDR3: CASSQDRRTNEKLFF. The CDR3 DNA reads as TGCGCCAGCAGCCAAGATCGACGGACTAATGAAAAACTGTTTTTT.

The chain employs TRBV4-3 and TRBJ2-5, with 9 positions matching TRBD1. The J call may be incorrect, as the DNA end agrees better with TRBJ2-7. Germline V CDR1 and CDR2: LGHNA, YSLEER. The length of the CDR3 is 15 residues. CDR3 nucleotides: TGCGCCAGCAGCCGCCGGGACAGGGAAAACTACGAGCAGTACTTC. Translated, it gives CASSRRDRENYEQYF.

This clone was observed a handful of times. The chain links TRBV7-8 to TRBJ2-3, with D possibly being TRBD1 (5 bases). V lost 5 bases, J lost 3 bases, and 12 bases lay in between. The CDR3 covers 14 residues. Germline CDR1 and CDR2: SGHVS and FQNEAQ. CDR3 protein: CASSQGDLTDTQYF. As DNA, the CDR3 is TGTGCCAGCAGCCAGGGTGATCTGACAGATACGCAGTATTTT.

The J gene is TRBJ1-3, the V gene TRBV19; 10 bases fit TRBD1. After removal of 6 bases from V and 0 bases from J, the junction contained 5 bases not matched to a gene. Germline V lookup: CDR1 LNHDA, CDR2 SQIVND (reference sequence). The CDR3 is made up of 16 amino acids. CDR3 loop: CASRPRTGGSGNTIYF. The DNA for the CDR3 is TGTGCCAGTAGACCCAGGACAGGGGGCTCTGGAAACACCATATATTTT.

The rearrangement links TRBV4-1 to TRBJ2-5; D assignment may be TRBD1 or TRBD2 (5 bases each). Gene TRBJ2-7 matches the end of the DNA better, so the J call may be wrong. Germline CDR1 is MGHRA and CDR2 is YSYEKL. This CDR3 is built from 15 residues. The CDR3 region has the DNA TGCGCCAGCAGCCAAGGGGCAGGGAGCTCCTACGAGCAGTACTTC. This codes for CASSQGAGSSYEQYF.

This rearrangement joins TRBV19 to TRBJ2-1; D perhaps matches TRBD2 (6 bases). The CDR3 runs to 13 residues. Germline lookup yields CDR1 LNHDA and CDR2 SQIVND (reference sequence). Trimming took 5 bases from V and 8 from J, leaving 13 bases between them. The CDR3 protein is CASSPGLLYEQFF. The DNA for the CDR3 is TGTGCCAGTAGTCCGGGACTTCTCTATGAGCAGTTCTTC. The full variable domain, with the rest looked up from reference TRBV19 and TRBJ2-1, is DGGITQSPKYLFRKEGQNVTLSCEQNLNHDAMYWYRQDPGQGLRLIYYSQIVNDFQKGDIAEGYSVSREKKESFPLTVTSAQKNPTAFYLCASSPGLLYEQFFGPGTRLTVL.

The chain has TRBV9 and TRBJ2-7, with 10 nucleotides matching TRBD1. With V trimmed by 0 bases and J by 2 bases, 2 bases remained unmatched. The V gene's germline CDR1 is SGDLS and CDR2 YYNGEE. The CDR3 contains 15 residues. The CDR3, as DNA: TGTGCCAGCAGCGTAGCTGACAGGGGGCCCTACGAGCAGTACTTC. This translates into CASSVADRGPYEQYF.

CDR3 sequence: CASSFGRDYGYTF. The CDR3 nucleotides are TGTGCCAGCAGCTTTGGTAGGGATTATGGCTACACCTTC. J is TRBJ1-2 and V is TRBV5-6, with D unresolved. The germline V gene encodes CDR1 SGHDT and CDR2 YYEEEE. The CDR3 consists of 13 residues. Trimming stripped 2 bases from V and 5 bases from J, with 10 bases between.

V gene TRBV29-1 combines with J gene TRBJ1-2, with 8 bases aligning to TRBD1. The CDR3 runs to 14 residues. Trimming removed 4 bases from V and 8 bases from J; junction bases left unmatched: 12. CDR1 and CDR2 from the germline V gene are SQVTM and ANQGSEA. The CDR3 loop is CSVGVTGGPWGYTF. CDR3 nucleotide sequence: TGCAGCGTTGGGGTAACAGGGGGGCCCTGGGGCTACACCTTC.

This chain links TRBV11-2 with TRBJ2-7; 10 bases are a match to TRBD2. V gave up 3 bases and J gave up 1 base; unmatched junction bases: 6. The CDR3 sequence is 16 residues long. Germline lookup yields CDR1 SGHAT and CDR2 FQNNGV. The CDR3 protein is CASSLSSGGPSYEQYF. The CDR3 DNA reads as TGTGCCAGCAGCTTGTCTAGCGGGGGCCCTTCCTACGAGCAGTACTTC.